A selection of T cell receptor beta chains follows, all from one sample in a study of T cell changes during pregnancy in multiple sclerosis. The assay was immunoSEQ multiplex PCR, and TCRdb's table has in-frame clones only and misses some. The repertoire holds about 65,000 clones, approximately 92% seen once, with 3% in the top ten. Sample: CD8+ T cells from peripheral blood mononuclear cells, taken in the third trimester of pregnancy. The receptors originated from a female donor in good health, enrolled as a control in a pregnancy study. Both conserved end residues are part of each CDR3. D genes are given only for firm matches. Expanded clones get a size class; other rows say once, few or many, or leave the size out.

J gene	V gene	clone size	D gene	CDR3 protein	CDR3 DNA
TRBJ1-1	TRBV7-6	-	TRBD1	CASSLTDRGSEAFF	TGTGCCAGCAGCTTAACGGACAGGGGCTCTGAAGCTTTCTTT
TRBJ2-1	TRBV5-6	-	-	CASSLGLEYSEQFF	TGTGCCAGCAGCTTGGGACTAGAGTATTCTGAGCAGTTCTTC
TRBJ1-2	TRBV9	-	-	CASSVGGDEGYTF	TGTGCCAGCAGCGTAGGGGGGGATGAAGGCTACACCTTC
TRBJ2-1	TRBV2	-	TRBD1	CASARDSLNEQFF	TGTGCCAGCGCCCGGGACAGCTTAAATGAGCAGTTCTTC
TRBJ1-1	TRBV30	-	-	CAWSPGLNTEAFF	TGTGCCTGGAGTCCAGGGCTGAACACTGAAGCTTTCTTT
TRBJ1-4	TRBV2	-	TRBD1	CASRWTGLNEKLFF	TGTGCCAGCAGGTGGACAGGCCTTAATGAAAAACTGTTTTTT
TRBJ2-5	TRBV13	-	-	CASSPRRDYQETQYF	TGTGCCAGCAGCCCTAGGAGGGACTACCAAGAGACCCAGTACTTC
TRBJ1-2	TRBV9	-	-	CASSPLPGGYTF	TGTGCCAGCAGCCCCCTCCCCGGTGGCTACACCTTC
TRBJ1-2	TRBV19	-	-	CASSTGALYGYTF	TGTGCCAGTAGTACAGGGGCCCTCTATGGCTACACCTTC
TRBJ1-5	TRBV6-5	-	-	CASSPSGSGQPQHF	TGTGCCAGCAGTCCCTCAGGGTCGGGTCAGCCCCAGCATTTT
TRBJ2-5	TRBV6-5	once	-	CASSYLGAGETQYF	TGTGCCAGCAGTTATCTGGGAGCGGGTGAGACCCAGTACTTC
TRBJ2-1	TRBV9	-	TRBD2	CASSPRTSGGATYNEQFF	TGTGCCAGCAGCCCTCGGACTAGCGGGGGGGCAACCTACAATGAGCAGTTCTTC
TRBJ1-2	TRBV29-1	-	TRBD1	CSVTSTGGYSDGYTF	TGCAGCGTTACTTCTACAGGGGGCTACTCCGATGGCTACACCTTC
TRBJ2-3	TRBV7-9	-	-	CASSPQLSTLAADTQYF	TGTGCCAGCAGCCCCCAGCTTTCTACGCTGGCGGCAGATACGCAGTATTTT
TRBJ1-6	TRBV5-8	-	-	CASSLGIGADSPLHF	TGTGCCAGCAGCTTGGGGATTGGGGCGGATTCACCCCTCCACTTT
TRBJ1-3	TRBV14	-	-	CASSQDFGGSGNTIYF	TGTGCCAGCAGCCAGGATTTTGGAGGCTCTGGAAACACCATATATTTT
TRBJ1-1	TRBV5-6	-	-	CASSSVGGTEAFF	TGTGCCAGCAGCTCTGTAGGGGGCACTGAAGCTTTCTTT
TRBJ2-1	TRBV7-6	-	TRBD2	CASSPGLAGGAGLEQFF	TGTGCCAGCAGCCCAGGACTAGCGGGGGGGGCAGGGCTTGAGCAGTTCTTC
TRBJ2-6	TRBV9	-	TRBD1	CASSVEKAGQGYGANVLTF	TGTGCCAGCAGCGTAGAAAAGGCTGGACAGGGGTATGGGGCCAACGTCCTGACTTTC
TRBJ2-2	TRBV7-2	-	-	CASSLYQGNTGELFF	TGTGCCAGCAGCTTATACCAGGGGAACACCGGGGAGCTGTTTTTT
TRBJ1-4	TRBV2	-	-	CASRAIVTTNEKLFF	TGTGCCAGCAGAGCAATCGTCACAACTAATGAAAAACTGTTTTTT
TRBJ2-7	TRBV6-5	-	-	CASSPSSRAREQYF	TGTGCCAGCAGCCCTTCGTCGAGAGCGAGGGAGCAGTACTTC
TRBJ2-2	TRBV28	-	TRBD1	CASRQRDRGITGELFF	TGTGCCAGCAGGCAACGGGACAGGGGGATCACCGGGGAGCTGTTTTTT
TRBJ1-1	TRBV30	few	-	CAWRSRGITEAFF	TGTGCCTGGAGAAGCAGGGGTATCACTGAAGCTTTCTTT
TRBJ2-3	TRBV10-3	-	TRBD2	CAIRGTSGGAADTQYF	TGTGCCATCAGAGGTACTAGCGGGGGGGCAGCAGATACGCAGTATTTT
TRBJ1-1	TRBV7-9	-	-	CASSLAATLNTEAFF	TGTGCCAGCAGCTTAGCGGCGACACTGAACACTGAAGCTTTCTTT
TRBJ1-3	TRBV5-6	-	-	CASSSRIAAGNTIYF	TGTGCCAGCAGCTCTCGTATTGCGGCAGGAAACACCATATATTTT
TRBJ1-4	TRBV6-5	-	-	CASSYTFAGVREKLFF	TGTGCCAGCAGTTACACCTTCGCGGGGGTCCGGGAAAAACTGTTTTTT
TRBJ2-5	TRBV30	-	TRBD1	CAWSPGQGVKTQYF	TGTGCCTGGTCCCCGGGACAGGGTGTTAAGACCCAGTACTTC
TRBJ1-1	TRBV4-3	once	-	CASSQDRTSGITEAFF	TGCGCCAGCAGCCAAGATCGTACGTCAGGCATCACTGAAGCTTTCTTT
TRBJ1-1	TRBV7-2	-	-	CASSFGVMNTEAFF	TGTGCCAGCAGCTTCGGGGTTATGAACACTGAAGCTTTCTTT
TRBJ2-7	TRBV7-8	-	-	CASSLVGPEQYF	TGTGCCAGCAGCTTAGTGGGGCCCGAGCAGTACTTC
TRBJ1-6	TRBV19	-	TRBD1	CASSIDQGGNSPLHF	TGTGCCAGTAGTATAGACCAGGGGGGTAATTCACCCCTCCACTTT
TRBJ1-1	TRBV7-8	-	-	CASSLFPGKVTEAFF	TGTGCCAGCAGCTTATTTCCAGGGAAAGTCACTGAAGCTTTCTTT
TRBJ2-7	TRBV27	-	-	CASFGELPVEGGYEQYF	TGTGCCAGCTTCGGGGAACTTCCCGTGGAGGGGGGGTACGAGCAGTACTTC
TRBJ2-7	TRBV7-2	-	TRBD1	CASSLAGQGFEQYF	TGTGCCAGCAGCTTAGCCGGACAGGGTTTTGAGCAGTACTTC
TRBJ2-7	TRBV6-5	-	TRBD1	CASSYSVGSGGQVDF	TGTGCCAGCAGTTACTCGGTCGGGTCCGGGGGACAGGTGGATTTC
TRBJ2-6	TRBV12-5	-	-	CASGLGSFTLSGANVLTF	TGTGCTAGTGGTTTGGGGAGTTTCACGCTCTCTGGGGCCAACGTCCTGACTTTC
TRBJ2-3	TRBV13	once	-	CASSLRTDTQYF	TGTGCCAGCAGCCTTCGCACAGATACGCAGTATTTT
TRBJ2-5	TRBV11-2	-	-	CAERPLGEETQYF	TGTGCCGAGAGGCCTTTGGGAGAAGAGACCCAGTACTTC
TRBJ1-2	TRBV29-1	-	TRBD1	CSYEDREGGYTF	TGCAGCTATGAGGACAGGGAGGGGGGCTACACCTTC
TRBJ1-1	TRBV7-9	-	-	CASRDPGADGRNTEAFF	TGTGCCAGCAGGGACCCAGGGGCCGATGGGAGGAACACTGAAGCTTTCTTT
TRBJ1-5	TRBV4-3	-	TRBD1	CASSQGDRGRQPQHF	TGCGCCAGCAGCCAAGGGGACAGGGGTAGGCAGCCCCAGCATTTT
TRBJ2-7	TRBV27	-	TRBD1	CASRGQGSRAYEQYF	TGTGCCAGCAGGGGACAGGGCTCCAGAGCCTACGAGCAGTACTTC
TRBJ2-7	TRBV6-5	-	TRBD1	CASSDPGQSYEQYF	TGTGCCAGCAGTGACCCGGGACAGAGCTACGAGCAGTACTTC
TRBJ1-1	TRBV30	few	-	CAWRGTVNTEAFF	TGTGCCTGGAGGGGGACTGTGAACACTGAAGCTTTCTTT
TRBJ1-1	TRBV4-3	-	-	CASSLTDSTEAFF	TGCGCCAGCAGCCTAACGGACAGCACTGAAGCTTTCTTT